The 10 T cell receptor beta chains in this list originate from one sample, sequenced in a study of blood T cell repertoires in COVID-19. Sequenced by immunoSEQ multiplex PCR; TCRdb stores in-frame clones only, minus some. Among fewer than 300,000 clones, about 87% were seen once, and the ten largest hold around 1.2%. Sequenced input: PBMCs or T cells enriched from blood (not recorded which). Every receptor here comes from a woman aged 35 to 49 with acute COVID-19.

This chain uses TRBV6-1 with TRBJ1-2; TRBD1 is a possible D gene (5 bases). The CDR3 loop spans 13 amino acids. V lost 2 bases and J lost 7, with 11 bases in between. The germline CDR1 and CDR2 sequences are MNHNS and SASEGT. The CDR3 region has the DNA TGTGCCAGCAGTGAAAGGGGTAGAGCTGGCTACACCTTC. This sequence encodes CASSERGRAGYTF.

The chain carries TRBV18 and TRBJ2-7; a weak D match, TRBD2 (6 bases). The CDR3 loop spans 13 amino acids. The ends were cut back, 2 bases at V and 6 bases at J, with 11 bases in the middle. Germline V gives CDR1 KGHSH, CDR2 LQKENI. The CDR3 sequence is CASSPEFGGEQYF. As DNA, the CDR3 is TGTGCCAGCTCACCAGAGTTCGGGGGCGAGCAGTACTTC. Full variable domain (missing parts from reference TRBV18 and TRBJ2-7): NAGVMQNPRHLVRRRGQEARLRCSPMKGHSHVYWYRQLPEEGLKFMVYLQKENIIDESGMPKERFSAEFPKEGPSILRIQQVVRGDSAAYFCASSPEFGGEQYFGPGTRLTVT.

The rearrangement uses TRBV19 and TRBJ1-3; D remains ambiguous. The germline gives CDR1 LNHDA, CDR2 SQIVND (reference sequence). Trimming shortened V by 4 bases and J by 3 bases, and 13 bases separated the two germline ends. The CDR3 is made up of 15 amino acids. CDR3 loop: CASSTGFDYGNTIYF. CDR3 coding DNA: TGTGCCAGTAGTACGGGATTCGATTATGGAAACACCATATATTTT.

This chain links TRBV6-5 with TRBJ1-3; D is unresolved. CDR1 is MNHEY, CDR2 SVGAGI, per germline. Trimming took off 7 bases at V and 0 bases at J, with 7 bases between the two ends. There are 13 residues in the CDR3. For the CDR3, the DNA is TGTGCCAGCACCCGCAGCTCTGGAAACACCATATATTTT. This encodes CASTRSSGNTIYF.

The V gene is TRBV28, the J gene TRBJ2-7, with D possibly being TRBD2 (5 bases). This CDR3 comprises 15 residues. Germline V gene sequence: CDR1 MDHEN, CDR2 SYDVKM. V was trimmed by 3 bases and J by 11 bases, leaving 23 bases between them. CDR3 nucleotides: TGTGCCAGCAGTTTGGTGGCTAGCCGGAATGATTTGGAGTACTTC. This codes for CASSLVASRNDLEYF. Together with reference TRBV28 and TRBJ2-7, the CDR3 gives the full variable domain: DVKVTQSSRYLVKRTGEKVFLECVQDMDHENMFWYRQDPGLGLRLIYFSYDVKMKEKGDIPEGYSVSREKKERFSLILESASTNQTSMYLCASSLVASRNDLEYFGPGTRLTVT.

This clone came up a few times. This chain connects TRBV19 to TRBJ2-2; 10 positions agree with TRBD2. V lost 6 bases to trimming and J lost 4 bases; unmatched junction nucleotides: 2. Looked up from germline, CDR1 is LNHDA and CDR2 is SQIVND (reference sequence). The CDR3 runs 14 residues. CDR3 in amino acids: CASSGLAVTGELFF. Written as DNA, the CDR3 is TGTGCCAGTAGCGGACTAGCGGTCACCGGGGAGCTGTTTTTT.

The chain is built from TRBV14 and TRBJ1-1; D remains unclear. Per the germline V gene, CDR1 is SGHDN and CDR2 is FVKESK. V was trimmed by 3 bases and J by 0 bases, leaving 8 bases between them. The length of the CDR3 is 14 residues. Written as DNA, the CDR3 is TGTGCCAGCAGCCAGCTCAGCGTGAACACTGAAGCTTTCTTT. Translation: CASSQLSVNTEAFF.

There are a few counts of this clone. The chain links TRBV6-5 to TRBJ1-5; D unclear. V was trimmed by 0 bases and J by 6 bases, leaving 9 bases between them. Germline CDR1 and CDR2: MNHEY and SVGAGI. CDR3 length: 14 amino acids. This CDR3 reads CASSYSRGGQPQHF. For the CDR3, the DNA is TGTGCCAGCAGTTACTCACGGGGAGGTCAGCCCCAGCATTTT.

The rearrangement uses TRBV11-3 and TRBJ1-2; 9 nucleotides align to TRBD1. The CDR3 covers 14 residues. V was pared by 5 bases and J by 8 bases, with 9 bases of the junction left unmatched. In germline, CDR1 is SGHNT, CDR2 YENEEA. CDR3 loop: CASSPWGTGQGYTF. As DNA, the CDR3 is TGTGCCAGCAGCCCATGGGGGACAGGGCAAGGCTACACCTTC.

The chain employs TRBV11-2 and TRBJ1-4; perhaps TRBD1 as D (6 bases). The CDR3 is made up of 16 amino acids. Germline V gene lookup returns CDR1 SGHAT and CDR2 FQNNGV. V was shortened by 5 bases and J by 4 bases, with 17 bases between the two germline ends. CDR3 coding DNA: TGTGCCAGCAGCCCGACACAGGGAATTCTTAATGAAAAACTGTTTTTT. It is translated as CASSPTQGILNEKLFF.